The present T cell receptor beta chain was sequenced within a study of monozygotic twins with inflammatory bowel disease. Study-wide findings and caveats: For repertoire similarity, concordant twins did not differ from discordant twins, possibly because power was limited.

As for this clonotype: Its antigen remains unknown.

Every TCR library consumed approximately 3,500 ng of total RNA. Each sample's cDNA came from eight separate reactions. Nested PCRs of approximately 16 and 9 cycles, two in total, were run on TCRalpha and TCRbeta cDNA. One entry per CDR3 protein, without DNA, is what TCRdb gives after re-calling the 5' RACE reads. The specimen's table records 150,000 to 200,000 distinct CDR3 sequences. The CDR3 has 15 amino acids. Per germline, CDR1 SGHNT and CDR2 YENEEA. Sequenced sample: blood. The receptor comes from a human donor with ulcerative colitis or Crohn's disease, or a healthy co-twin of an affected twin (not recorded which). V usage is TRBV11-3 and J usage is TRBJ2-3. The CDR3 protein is CASSLQLAATDTQYF.